The 12 T cell receptor beta chains presented below share a single source sample, sequenced in a study of cytomegalovirus exposure and HLA in healthy donors. The PCR ran on 60 Vbeta and 13 Jbeta primers. Assay: immunoSEQ multiplex PCR; the TCRdb copy retains only in-frame clones and omits some. The sample has some 180,000 clones; 65% to 85% are singletons. Source material: PBMCs. The receptor source for this set is a girl aged 5 to 17 in good health and CMV-seropositive.

This clone was counted a few times. The rearrangement uses TRBV5-1 and TRBJ2-7; TRBD1 might be the D (6 bases). V shed 4 bases and J shed 2 bases, with 16 bases lying between them. Germline V lookup: CDR1 SGHRS, CDR2 YFSETQ. This CDR3 has 15 residues. CDR3 residues: CASSLTRTAAYEQYF. In DNA, the CDR3 is TGCGCCAGCAGCCTCACAAGGACAGCCGCCTACGAGCAGTACTTC. The full variable domain, rest sourced from reference TRBV5-1 and TRBJ2-7, is KAGVTQTPRYLIKTRGQQVTLSCSPISGHRSVSWYQQTPGQGLQFLFEYFSETQRNKGNFPGRFSGRQFSNSRSEMNVSTLELGDSALYLCASSLTRTAAYEQYFGPGTRLTVT.

The V call is TRBV4-1, the J call TRBJ2-7, with TRBD1 matching 7 bases. The ends lost 4 bases at V and 4 bases at J; junction bases unmatched: 7. CDR3 length equals 14 residues. Germline CDR1 MGHRA, CDR2 YSYEKL. The CDR3 sequence is CASSLRQGAYEQYF. DNA for the CDR3: TGCGCCAGCAGCCTAAGACAGGGCGCATACGAGCAGTACTTC.

The rearrangement joins TRBV29-1 to TRBJ1-5; the D is unclear. Germline CDR1 is SQVTM and CDR2 is ANQGSEA. Trimming left V 4 bases short and J 0 bases short, with 7 bases between. This CDR3 has 13 residues. CDR3 loop: CSVAQDSNQPQHF. CDR3 coding DNA: TGCAGCGTTGCTCAGGATAGCAATCAGCCCCAGCATTTT.

V usage is TRBV10-2 and J usage is TRBJ2-2, with 9 positions matching TRBD2. V trimming: 6 bases; J trimming: 4 bases; junction bases outside the gene matches: 3. The CDR3 is made up of 14 amino acids. The germline V gene encodes CDR1 WSHSY and CDR2 SAAADI. The DNA of the CDR3 is TGCGCCAGCAGACTAGCGGGTGTCACCGGGGAGCTGTTTTTT. This sequence encodes CASRLAGVTGELFF.

V is TRBV29-1 and J is TRBJ2-2, with TRBD2 as a possible D gene (5 bases). V gave up 2 bases and J gave up 0 bases, with 10 bases separating them. The CDR3 extends over 15 amino acids. CDR1 and CDR2 from the germline V gene are SQVTM and ANQGSEA. CDR3 in DNA: TGCAGCGTTGAACGGGGATATCCGAACACCGGGGAGCTGTTTTTT. As protein: CSVERGYPNTGELFF.

This sequence joins TRBV5-1 and TRBJ2-1, with 9 bases lining up with TRBD2. V lost 2 bases, J lost 8 bases, and 5 bases stayed unmatched. Germline CDR1 SGHRS, CDR2 YFSETQ. The CDR3 totals 14 residues. The CDR3 is CASSLGLARDEQFF. CDR3 in DNA: TGCGCCAGCAGCTTAGGACTAGCGAGGGATGAGCAGTTCTTC.

This clone was detected only a few times. This rearrangement joins TRBV30 to TRBJ1-3, with no clear D. The CDR3 contains 12 residues. Germline V lookup: CDR1 GTSNPN, CDR2 SVGIG (reference sequence). V was cut by 0 bases and J by 6 bases, with 6 bases left in between. In DNA form, the CDR3 reads TGTGCCTGGAGTGTTGAGGAAAACACCATATATTTT. This sequence encodes CAWSVEENTIYF.

In its sample, this clone was seen a few times. V is TRBV28 and J is TRBJ1-4; 9 bases agree with TRBD1. This CDR3 region has 15 residues. Germline values: CDR1 MDHEN, CDR2 SYDVKM. With 6 bases clipped from V and 5 bases from J, the junction kept 7 bases outside the gene matches. CDR3 sequence: CASSRTGGGNEKLFF. DNA of the CDR3: TGTGCCAGCAGCCGAACAGGGGGCGGGAATGAAAAACTGTTTTTT. Full variable domain (remainder filled in from reference TRBV28 and TRBJ1-4): DVKVTQSSRYLVKRTGEKVFLECVQDMDHENMFWYRQDPGLGLRLIYFSYDVKMKEKGDIPEGYSVSREKKERFSLILESASTNQTSMYLCASSRTGGGNEKLFFGSGTQLSVL.

The V gene is TRBV29-1, the J gene TRBJ2-3, with 8 positions matching TRBD1. CDR3 size: 14 residues. V was clipped by 4 bases and J by 3 bases; unmatched bases: 6. The germline V gene encodes CDR1 SQVTM and CDR2 ANQGSEA. In nucleotides, the CDR3 is TGCAGCGTTGTGGGACAGGTTTTGACAGATACGCAGTATTTT. Residues: CSVVGQVLTDTQYF.

The gene calls are TRBV11-2 and TRBJ1-2; D gene ambiguous. V was cut by 1 base and J by 1 base, with 7 bases left in between. CDR3 size: 14 residues. Germline assignment: CDR1 SGHAT and CDR2 FQNNGV. CDR3 protein: CASSLGRVNYGYTF. CDR3 coding DNA: TGTGCCAGCAGCTTAGGGAGAGTTAACTATGGCTACACCTTC. Based on the CDR3 plus reference TRBV11-2 and TRBJ1-2, the full variable domain is EAGVAQSPRYKIIEKRQSVAFWCNPISGHATLYWYQQILGQGPKLLIQFQNNGVVDDSQLPKDRFSAERLKGVDSTLKIQPAKLEDSAVYLCASSLGRVNYGYTFGSGTRLTVV.

The CDR3 DNA is TGTGCCAGCAGTTGGGGCGCGAACACTGAAGCTTTCTTT. Translation gives CASSWGANTEAFF. The chain combines TRBV11-3 with TRBJ1-1, with D perhaps matching TRBD1 (5 bases). The CDR3 loop spans 13 amino acids. Trimming stripped 6 bases from V and 1 base from J, with 9 bases between. Germline lookup yields CDR1 SGHNT and CDR2 YENEEA.

This sequence joins TRBV6-1 and TRBJ1-1; D unresolved. This CDR3 contains 13 residues. CDR1 is MNHNS, CDR2 SASEGT, per germline. With 5 bases removed from V and 5 bases from J, the gap between germline ends came to 12 bases. CDR3 amino acids: CASSRSSVTEAFF. The CDR3 coding sequence is TGTGCCAGCAGTCGATCGTCGGTTACTGAAGCTTTCTTT.